These 8 T cell receptor beta chains share one sample of origin, sequenced in a study of cytomegalovirus exposure and HLA in healthy donors. PCR used 60 Vbeta primers and 13 Jbeta primers. The table came from immunoSEQ multiplex PCR; TCRdb's copy has only in-frame clones and leaves some out. The repertoire has about 200,000 clones, roughly 80% of them found once; the top ten carry about 1.7%. The sample consisted of PBMCs. The receptors stem from a man aged 50 or older in good health and CMV-seronegative.

J is TRBJ2-7 and V is TRBV7-9; D perhaps matches TRBD2 (5 bases). The germline gives CDR1 SEHNR, CDR2 FQNEAQ (reference sequence). The CDR3 runs 14 residues. The ends were cut back, 5 bases at V and 7 bases at J, with 18 bases in the middle. The CDR3 nucleotides read TGTGCCAGCAGCCCCGTCATAGCGCTCGGGGAGCAGTACTTC. It specifies CASSPVIALGEQYF.

V usage is TRBV7-9 and J usage is TRBJ2-7; 7 positions match TRBD2. Germline V lookup: CDR1 SEHNR, CDR2 FQNEAQ (reference sequence). The V and J ends lost 2 bases and 0 bases, in that order; junction bases with no gene match: 4. This CDR3 has 15 residues. DNA for the CDR3: TGTGCCAGCAGCTTATTCTCTAGCGGCTCCTACGAGCAGTACTTC. It yields the protein CASSLFSSGSYEQYF.

The DNA for the CDR3 is TGCGCCAGCAGCTTCAGACAGAGCACAGATACGCAGTATTTT. Encoded protein: CASSFRQSTDTQYF. The J gene is TRBJ2-3, the V gene TRBV5-1, with D maybe TRBD1 (5 bases). Trimming shortened V by 2 bases and J by 0 bases, and 7 bases separated the two germline ends. The CDR3 is 14 residues long. From germline, CDR1 is SGHRS and CDR2 YFSETQ.

The chain has TRBV4-2 and TRBJ1-2; 10 bases map to TRBD1. This CDR3 has 16 amino acids. V lost 1 base and J lost 8; bases outside the gene matches: 10. Germline values: CDR1 LGHNA, CDR2 YNFKEQ. The DNA of the CDR3 is TGTGCCAGCAGCCAAGCCGGGACAGGGGTGCTGGAAGGCTACACCTTC. This codes for CASSQAGTGVLEGYTF.

V and J are TRBV28 and TRBJ2-6; 9 bases fit TRBD1. The CDR3 runs 17 residues. V shed 3 bases, J shed 2 bases, and the junction held 5 bases outside the gene matches. Germline-derived CDR1 and CDR2 are MDHEN and SYDVKM. CDR3 protein: CASSFDRGAPGANVLTF. CDR3 in DNA: TGTGCCAGCAGTTTTGACAGGGGGGCCCCTGGGGCCAACGTCCTGACTTTC.

This rearrangement joins TRBV11-3 to TRBJ2-3; 12 nucleotides line up with TRBD2. J was trimmed by 7 bases and V by 5 bases; bases with no gene match: 10. The length of the CDR3 is 16 residues. Germline-derived CDR1 and CDR2 are SGHNT and YENEEA. In DNA, the CDR3 is TGTGCCAGCAGCCACGGGCTAGCGGGAGGGAAGAATACGCAGTATTTT. Its translation: CASSHGLAGGKNTQYF.

This clone has more than one count but fewer than ten. CDR3 sequence: CASSETGANVLTF. CDR3 coding DNA: TGTGCCAGCTCAGAGACTGGGGCCAACGTCCTGACTTTC. This chain uses TRBV18 with TRBJ2-6; no clear D. This CDR3 comprises 13 residues. CDR1 is KGHSH, CDR2 LQKENI, per germline. The germline V and J ends were trimmed by 5 bases and 2 bases, with 4 bases remaining between them.

This clone has only one observation. V and J are TRBV5-1 and TRBJ2-3; TRBD1 matches at 9 bases. J lost 7 bases, V lost 4 bases, and 10 bases had no gene match. The CDR3 totals 15 residues. Germline V gene lookup returns CDR1 SGHRS and CDR2 YFSETQ. CDR3 nucleotides: TGCGCCAGCAGCCCGGGGCGAACAGGGGGCAATACGCAGTATTTT. Its translation is CASSPGRTGGNTQYF.